The following is a TCR beta chain sequence with its context. Trimming stripped 11 bases from V and 3 bases from J, with 19 bases between. The CDR3 is made up of 14 amino acids. The germline gives CDR1 MNHEY, CDR2 SMNVEV (reference sequence). This sample is drawn from a study of blood T cell repertoires in COVID-19. Background on the study: Sources were T cells, B-cell-depleted T cells, or PBMCs; the material itself was cDNA or gDNA.

This table comes from immunoSEQ multiplex PCR, and its TCRdb copy is limited to in-frame clones, with some not included. Altogether about 100,000 clones are present, approximately 83% being singletons, with the ten largest covering roughly 2.5%. The clonotype originates from a woman aged 45-65 years who had recovered from COVID-19. The chain carries TRBV27 and TRBJ1-1; possibly TRBD1 for D (5 bases). Sequenced: PBMCs or T cells enriched from blood (not recorded which). In DNA, the CDR3 is TGTGCCTCTAAAGGAGGGGAAGGATACACTGAAGCTTTCTTT. Amino acids: CASKGGEGYTEAFF.